The 13 T cell receptor beta chains given below trace back to one sample, sequenced in a study of T cell repertoires in cytomegalovirus infection (dated by TCRdb to about 2019). These TCRs' antigens remain unknown. The label giving this sample's treatment or condition can be read as: in vitro stimulation with specific CMV peptide epitopes to enrich CMV-specific T cells. The listed sequencing device is Illumina HiSeq 1500. The raw public reads went through TCRdb reprocessing: fastp at Q25, MiXCR clone calling, in-frame beta chains kept. Each record represents a unique CDR3 protein, reported with the most common genes and DNA among its rows. Counted in this sample were nearly 700,000 distinct CDR3 sequences; about 33% of them appeared once. The ten largest clones represent around a sixth of the sample. This material consisted of cultured PBMCs, taken from culture after CMV antigen stimulation. These receptor sequences come from a human donor in good health (CMV status not recorded). Some clones in this sample may be carry-over from other donors' samples.

This clonotype came up a few times. The chain uses TRBV7-6 and TRBJ2-1, with unresolved D. The CDR3 contains 15 residues. V was pared by 1 base and J by 9 bases, with 16 bases between. Germline CDR1 reads SGHVS; CDR2 reads FNYEAQ. CDR3 sequence reads: CASSLGTGFLGEQFF. DNA for the CDR3: TGTGCCAGCAGCTTAGGGACCGGATTTCTTGGTGAGCAGTTCTTC.

The rearrangement joins TRBV29-1 to TRBJ2-3, with 9 bases matching TRBD1. Germline lookup yields CDR1 SQVTM and CDR2 ANQGSEA. The CDR3 sequence is 17 residues long. Trimming removed 2 bases from V and 2 bases from J; junction bases left unmatched: 11. The DNA for the CDR3 is TGCAGCGTTGAACGCTTGGACAGGGGAATTTTCACAGATACGCAGTATTTT. As protein: CSVERLDRGIFTDTQYF.

This rearrangement joins TRBV20-1 to TRBJ2-1; D is unresolved. This CDR3 is built from 11 residues. The V end was cut by 6 bases, the J end by 6 bases, with 9 bases between. The V gene's germline CDR1 is DFQATT and CDR2 SNEGSKA (reference sequence). CDR3 loop: CSAQLVNEQFF. The CDR3 DNA reads TGCAGTGCCCAGCTAGTCAATGAGCAGTTCTTC.

The chain links TRBV10-3 to TRBJ2-7, with 11 bases lining up with TRBD2. CDR1 is ENHRY, CDR2 SYGVKD, per germline. The V and J ends lost 6 bases and 2 bases, in that order; junction bases with no gene match: 12. The CDR3 loop spans 17 amino acids. This CDR3 reads CAIRVTSGKGATYEQYF. The DNA for the CDR3 is TGTGCCATCAGGGTGACTAGCGGGAAAGGAGCTACCTACGAGCAGTACTTC.

The table lists this clonotype with a few counts. V usage is TRBV7-8 and J usage is TRBJ2-5; D tentatively reads TRBD1 or TRBD2 (5 bases each). This CDR3 has 15 amino acids. The germline V gene has CDR1 SGHVS and CDR2 FQNEAQ. V was trimmed by 7 bases and J by 0 bases, leaving 15 bases between them. The CDR3 is CASKEIRGYQETQYF. The CDR3 DNA follows: TGTGCCAGCAAGGAAATACGGGGCTACCAAGAGACCCAGTACTTC.

This clonotype has more than one count but fewer than ten. V and J are TRBV11-2 and TRBJ2-1; possible D gene TRBD2, 5 bases. Trimming pared 6 bases from V and 4 bases from J, leaving 13 bases between. The CDR3 runs to 14 residues. Germline CDR1 reads SGHAT; CDR2 reads FQNNGV. CDR3 nucleotides: TGTGCCAGCAGTTTGGACTCAATGTACAATGAGCAGTTCTTC. Its translation is CASSLDSMYNEQFF.

Many counts were recorded for this clonotype. CDR3 loop: CASSLAGQRGYEQFF. The CDR3 DNA is TGTGCCAGCAGCTTAGCGGGACAAAGGGGGTATGAGCAGTTCTTC. The chain is built from TRBV7-2 and TRBJ2-1; possibly TRBD1 for D (6 bases). The CDR3 is 15 amino acids. Germline V CDR1 and CDR2: SGHTA, FQGNSA. The V and J ends lost 0 bases and 8 bases respectively, with 14 bases between them.

The CDR3 DNA reads as TGTGCCAGTAGTACGGGGGGGCCCCATCTGGATACGCAGTATTTT. Residues: CASSTGGPHLDTQYF. V is TRBV19 and J is TRBJ2-3; 8 bases are a match to TRBD2. With V trimmed by 4 bases and J by 6 bases, 9 bases remained unmatched. The CDR3 totals 15 residues. Germline V gene lookup returns CDR1 LNHDA and CDR2 SQIVND (reference sequence).

The V gene is TRBV6-2 or TRBV6-3, the J gene TRBJ1-1, with D maybe TRBD1 (6 bases). The V and J ends lost 4 bases and 2 bases respectively, with 11 bases between them. The CDR3 runs 14 residues. CDR1 and CDR2 (germline): MNHEY, SVGEGT. In nucleotides, the CDR3 is TGTGCCAGCAGTTTTGGGGGGCACAACACTGAAGCTTTCTTT. The encoded protein is CASSFGGHNTEAFF.

This clonotype was picked up a small number of times. The chain is built from TRBV7-6 and TRBJ2-1; D might be TRBD2 (5 bases). CDR1 is SGHVS, CDR2 FNYEAQ, per germline. The CDR3 has 13 amino acids. V was clipped by 2 bases and J by 6 bases, with 8 bases between them. The CDR3 bases are TGTGCCAGCAGCTTACTGAGCGGCAATGAGCAGTTCTTC. Its translation is CASSLLSGNEQFF.

This chain links TRBV7-9 with TRBJ2-1; D is possibly TRBD2 (6 bases). The CDR3 sequence is 16 residues long. Deletions cut 7 bases from V and 7 bases from J, with 23 bases between. Germline values: CDR1 SEHNR, CDR2 FQNEAQ (reference sequence). The CDR3 is CASNLPAGSGFNEQFF. In DNA, the CDR3 is TGTGCCAGCAATTTACCGGCCGGGAGCGGGTTTAATGAGCAGTTCTTC.

The rearrangement links TRBV11-2 to TRBJ2-5, with 8 positions matching TRBD2. The CDR3 totals 20 residues. Germline V gene data show CDR1 as SGHAT and CDR2 as FQNNGV. The V and J ends lost 1 base and 0 bases, in that order; junction bases with no gene match: 16. CDR3 in amino acids: CASSLGQILREGPHQETQYF. CDR3 nucleotides: TGTGCCAGCAGCTTAGGACAGATTCTTCGGGAGGGGCCTCACCAAGAGACCCAGTACTTC.

The V call is TRBV7-9, the J call TRBJ2-7; D is undetermined. The CDR3 has 15 amino acids. V gave up 4 bases and J gave up 3 bases, with 16 bases separating them. Germline assignment: CDR1 SEHNR and CDR2 FQNEAQ (reference sequence). The CDR3 protein is CASSSSQERNYEQYF. The DNA for the CDR3 is TGTGCCAGCAGCTCGTCACAAGAAAGGAACTACGAGCAGTACTTC.